These 12 T cell receptor beta chains share one sample of origin, sequenced in a study of CD8 T cells in ankylosing spondylitis. TCRdb called the 5' RACE reads again in MiXCR, with one record for every CDR3 protein. The sample holds approximately 400,000 distinct CDR3 sequences, roughly 18% seen once. What these receptors recognize is not known. Whole-study findings and limits: Seemingly characteristic of ankylosing spondylitis blood was a TCR beta motif consisting of roughly 8 highly homologous variants.

The sequencing sample was made of blood, either unsorted or a sorted T cell fraction (not recorded which). The source is a male donor with ankylosing spondylitis.

This rearrangement joins TRBV11-2 to TRBJ1-6; D remains ambiguous. V was shortened by 7 bases and J by 14 bases, with 15 bases between the two germline ends. Looked up from germline, CDR1 is SGHAT and CDR2 is FQNNGV. CDR3 size: 12 residues. This chain's CDR3 is CASTQAPTTLHF. Written as DNA, the CDR3 is TGTGCCAGCACCCAGGCTCCGACCACCCTCCACTTT.

This clonotype has a count of ten or more. V usage is TRBV20-1 and J usage is TRBJ2-5, with 10 bases lining up with TRBD1. V shed 6 bases, J shed 2 bases, and the junction held 12 bases outside the gene matches. Germline V gene sequence: CDR1 DFQATT, CDR2 SNEGSKA (reference sequence). The CDR3 is 16 amino acids. In DNA form, the CDR3 reads TGCAGTGCGGAGGGACAGGGGTTTATATCGCAAGAGACCCAGTACTTC. Its protein product is CSAEGQGFISQETQYF.

The chain combines TRBV4-1 with TRBJ2-3; D gene unclear. Trimming cost V 3 bases and J 4 bases, with 5 bases left between them. The CDR3 totals 12 residues. Germline V lookup: CDR1 MGHRA, CDR2 YSYEKL. In DNA, the CDR3 is TGCGCCAGCAGCCACCCATCAGATACGCAGTATTTT. This sequence encodes CASSHPSDTQYF.

The V and J genes are TRBV12-3 or TRBV12-4 and TRBJ2-7; D unclear. This CDR3 region has 15 residues. The ends were cut back, 6 bases at V and 0 bases at J, with 15 bases in the middle. The CDR3: CASSRGPRPSYEQYF. CDR3 sequence (DNA): TGTGCCAGCAGCCGCGGACCCAGACCCTCCTACGAGCAGTACTTC.

This clonotype was seen a handful of times. V is TRBV7-6 and J is TRBJ1-1; TRBD1 agrees at 7 bases. Germline lookup yields CDR1 SGHVS and CDR2 FNYEAQ. Losses at the gene ends were 5 bases for V and 1 base for J; bases not matched to a gene: 10. CDR3 size: 16 residues. CDR3 region: CASSQWEGAGNTEAFF. The DNA of the CDR3 is TGTGCCAGCAGCCAGTGGGAGGGGGCGGGGAACACTGAAGCTTTCTTT.

This clonotype came up a few times. The J gene is TRBJ2-5, the V gene TRBV11-1, with 11 bases that match TRBD1. The CDR3 covers 19 residues. Germline assignment: CDR1 SGHAT and CDR2 FQDESV (reference sequence). Trimming at V came to 1 base and at J to 1 base, leaving 11 bases not matched to a gene. For the CDR3, the DNA is TGTGCCAGCAGCTTAGGGTACTTCGTCGGGACAGGGGGCCAAGAGACCCAGTACTTC. It is translated as CASSLGYFVGTGGQETQYF.

The V gene is TRBV9, the J gene TRBJ2-7, with 8 bases identical to TRBD2. V lost 2 bases, J lost 0 bases, and 4 bases stayed unmatched. Germline V gene lookup returns CDR1 SGDLS and CDR2 YYNGEE. The CDR3 has 15 residues. The CDR3 region is CASSVAGGSSYEQYF. The CDR3 DNA reads as TGTGCCAGCAGCGTCGCGGGGGGCAGCTCCTACGAGCAGTACTTC.

This clonotype appeared a few times. The chain has TRBV5-1 and TRBJ2-1; maybe TRBD2 (5 bases). Germline-derived CDR1 and CDR2 are SGHRS and YFSETQ. Trimming cost V 1 base and J 0 bases, with 8 bases left between them. CDR3 length: 15 amino acids. The CDR3 loop reads CASSLIGGSYNEQFF. CDR3 bases: TGCGCCAGCAGCTTGATCGGAGGCTCCTACAATGAGCAGTTCTTC.

This chain connects TRBV28 to TRBJ2-7, with TRBD1 matching 7 bases. Trimming took 5 bases from V and 2 from J; bases not matched to a gene: 6. The germline V gene encodes CDR1 MDHEN and CDR2 SYDVKM. This CDR3 is built from 14 residues. CDR3 region: CASSAPGQTYEQYF. As DNA, the CDR3 is TGTGCCAGCAGTGCTCCGGGACAGACCTACGAGCAGTACTTC.

The chain recombines TRBV12-3 or TRBV12-4 with TRBJ2-7; 7 bases line up with TRBD1. V was pared by 3 bases and J by 9 bases, with 8 bases of the junction left unmatched. This CDR3 contains 13 residues. CDR3 region: CASSLGQSLGQYF. The CDR3 region has the DNA TGTGCCAGCAGTTTGGGACAGAGCCTAGGGCAGTACTTC.

This clonotype has only a few counts. The chain joins TRBV9 to TRBJ1-2; maybe TRBD1 (6 bases). The CDR3 consists of 12 residues. Looked up from germline, CDR1 is SGDLS and CDR2 is YYNGEE. The germline V and J ends were trimmed by 2 bases and 8 bases, with 10 bases remaining between them. The CDR3 DNA sequence: TGTGCCAGCAGCGTCTCAGGGGTCGGCTACACCTTC. It specifies CASSVSGVGYTF.

This clonotype has a handful of counts. V usage is TRBV4-1 and J usage is TRBJ1-2; maybe TRBD1 (5 bases). The V gene lost 2 bases and the J gene lost 4 bases, with 8 bases spanning the gap. The CDR3 length is 13 residues. The germline CDR1 and CDR2 sequences are MGHRA and YSYEKL. CDR3 nucleotide sequence: TGCGCCAGCAGCCAATTAACAGGCTATGGCTACACCTTC. Translation gives CASSQLTGYGYTF.